The next 23 T cell receptor beta chains were all read from a single sample in a study of blood T cells in healthy people across ages. The second PCR ran about 6 to 11 cycles with a sample-barcoded 5' primer and J-beta primers. TCRdb re-derived calls from the 5' RACE reads in MiXCR, one entry per CDR3 protein. The repertoire holds 1.5 million or so distinct CDR3 sequences, with approximately 42% as singletons. Source material: blood. The receptor set was obtained from a young woman in good health.

This sequence joins TRBV5-1 and TRBJ1-1, with D perhaps TRBD1 (6 bases). Trimming stripped 5 bases from V and 5 bases from J, with 16 bases between. This CDR3 is 14 amino acids long. The germline V gene encodes CDR1 SGHRS and CDR2 YFSETQ. CDR3 nucleotides: TGCGCCAGCAGATCCTATCGGGGGCTTACTGAAGCTTTCTTT. Amino acids: CASRSYRGLTEAFF.

This chain uses TRBV11-2 with TRBJ1-2; possible D gene TRBD1, 5 bases. V lost 2 bases to trimming and J lost 4 bases, with 8 bases between them. There are 13 residues in the CDR3. Looked up from germline, CDR1 is SGHAT and CDR2 is FQNNGV. This chain's CDR3 is CASSLTRAYGYTF. CDR3 in DNA: TGTGCCAGCAGCTTAACCAGGGCCTATGGCTACACCTTC.

This clonotype has more than one count but fewer than ten. The chain joins TRBV29-1 to TRBJ2-7; D is undetermined. The V end was cut by 6 bases, the J end by 4 bases, with 13 bases between. The CDR3 contains 12 residues. Germline V lookup: CDR1 SQVTM, CDR2 ANQGSEA. Written as DNA, the CDR3 is TGCAGCGTGGTTGGTCAACTTTACGAGCAGTACTTC. It specifies CSVVGQLYEQYF.

In this sample, this clonotype turned up a few times. The chain carries TRBV2 and TRBJ2-1, with D unresolved. Trimming cost V 4 bases and J 10 bases, with 5 bases left between them. Germline-derived CDR1 and CDR2 are SNHLY and FYNNEI. The CDR3 is 10 amino acids. The CDR3 bases are TGTGCCAGCAGTGTGGCGGAGCAGTTCTTC. The encoded protein is CASSVAEQFF. Complete variable domain (other parts from reference TRBV2 and TRBJ2-1): EPEVTQTPSHQVTQMGQEVILRCVPISNHLYFYWYRQILGQKVEFLVSFYNNEISEKSEIFDDQFSVERPDGSNFTLKIRSTKLEDSAMYFCASSVAEQFFGPGTRLTVL.

This clonotype appeared many times. This chain links TRBV11-2 with TRBJ2-7; TRBD1 agrees at 7 bases. This CDR3 is 13 amino acids long. V shed 5 bases and J 3 bases; nucleotides not matched to a gene: 4. The germline gives CDR1 SGHAT, CDR2 FQNNGV. In DNA form, the CDR3 reads TGTGCCAGCAGCCCGGACAGGTTCTACGAGCAGTACTTC. It is translated as CASSPDRFYEQYF. The variable domain in full, with the rest retrieved from reference TRBV11-2 and TRBJ2-7, is EAGVAQSPRYKIIEKRQSVAFWCNPISGHATLYWYQQILGQGPKLLIQFQNNGVVDDSQLPKDRFSAERLKGVDSTLKIQPAKLEDSAVYLCASSPDRFYEQYFGPGTRLTVT.

This clonotype was seen a handful of times. This rearrangement joins TRBV7-6 to TRBJ2-3; 11 positions agree with TRBD2. Trimming took 5 bases from V and 5 from J; bases not matched to a gene: 6. The length of the CDR3 is 15 residues. From germline, CDR1 is SGHVS and CDR2 FNYEAQ. The CDR3 DNA reads as TGTGCCAGCAGCGTTAGCGGGGGGGCTGGAGATACGCAGTATTTT. This encodes CASSVSGGAGDTQYF.

This clonotype was counted a few times. The rearrangement joins TRBV20-1 to TRBJ2-1; 11 nucleotides align to TRBD2. The CDR3 is made up of 15 amino acids. V was pared by 3 bases and J by 5 bases, with 6 bases of the junction left unmatched. Per germline, CDR1 DFQATT and CDR2 SNEGSKA (reference sequence). CDR3 coding DNA: TGCAGTGCTAGGGGGACTAGCGGCGAACACAATGAGCAGTTCTTC. This sequence encodes CSARGTSGEHNEQFF.

The rearrangement joins TRBV5-1 to TRBJ2-3; TRBD2 matches 7 bases. Per germline, CDR1 SGHRS and CDR2 YFSETQ. The ends lost 6 bases at V and 2 bases at J; junction bases unmatched: 15. This CDR3 has 17 amino acids. The CDR3 loop reads CASNPLVTGLLTDTQYF. CDR3 bases: TGCGCCAGCAACCCCCTGGTGACGGGACTACTCACAGATACGCAGTATTTT.

Only a few counts were recorded for this clonotype. This chain joins TRBV28 and TRBJ2-1; 7 bases are a match to TRBD2. The CDR3 is 14 amino acids. From germline, CDR1 is MDHEN and CDR2 SYDVKM. The trim removed 7 bases at V and 7 bases at J, leaving 10 bases unmatched. CDR3 in amino acids: CASNPVGAGNEQFF. The DNA for the CDR3 is TGTGCCAGCAACCCCGTGGGAGCGGGAAATGAGCAGTTCTTC.

V gene TRBV12-3 or TRBV12-4 combines with J gene TRBJ2-6; D is unresolved. The CDR3 runs to 16 residues. V lost 4 bases and J 3 bases, leaving 13 bases between the germline ends. This chain's CDR3 is CASSSPSLGGANVLTF. DNA for the CDR3: TGTGCCAGCAGTTCCCCAAGTCTGGGTGGGGCCAACGTCCTGACTTTC.

The chain uses TRBV5-5 and TRBJ1-3; possible D gene TRBD1, 5 bases. This CDR3 is built from 14 residues. Germline lookup yields CDR1 SGHKS and CDR2 YYEKEE (reference sequence). With 4 bases removed from V and 0 bases from J, the gap between germline ends came to 8 bases. For the CDR3, the DNA is TGTGCCAGCAGCCCTGACAGCTCTGGAAACACCATATATTTT. It codes for CASSPDSSGNTIYF.

A few counts support this clonotype. The V gene is TRBV6-5, the J gene TRBJ1-1; 9 positions match TRBD1. V was pared by 2 bases and J by 6 bases, with 10 bases of the junction left unmatched. CDR1 and CDR2 from the germline V gene are MNHEY and SVGAGI. The CDR3 consists of 16 residues. The DNA of the CDR3 is TGTGCCAGCAGTTACCGACAGGGGGGTAAGGGAGCTGAAGCTTTCTTT. It translates to CASSYRQGGKGAEAFF.

This clonotype came up many times. The V and J genes are TRBV29-1 and TRBJ2-7; D ambiguous. V lost 5 bases to trimming and J lost 0 bases, with 8 bases between them. Germline CDR1 and CDR2: SQVTM and ANQGSEA. This CDR3 is built from 12 residues. The CDR3 DNA follows: TGCAGCGTTCAGGAGTCCTCCTACGAGCAGTACTTC. Protein sequence: CSVQESSYEQYF.

The chain carries TRBV6-1 and TRBJ2-7, with D tentatively TRBD2 (5 bases). Per the germline V gene, CDR1 is MNHNS and CDR2 is SASEGT. The length of the CDR3 is 12 residues. V dropped 11 bases and J dropped 2 bases, with 13 bases sitting between them. CDR3 protein: CAATPGTYEQYF. CDR3 bases: TGTGCCGCTACCCCGGGGACCTACGAGCAGTACTTC.

This clonotype was seen only a few times. The CDR3 region has the DNA TGTGCCAGCAGCCCGGTTGGGGTTAAGGGGTACGAGCAGTACTTC. The encoded protein is CASSPVGVKGYEQYF. V usage is TRBV12-3 or TRBV12-4 and J usage is TRBJ2-7; weak D call: TRBD1 (5 bases). V was clipped by 6 bases and J by 4 bases, with 19 bases between them. The CDR3 is 15 amino acids.

This clonotype was detected only a few times. This chain uses TRBV7-9 with TRBJ2-5; the D is unclear. The CDR3 extends over 13 amino acids. V lost 7 bases to trimming and J lost 2 bases, with 11 bases between them. Germline lookup yields CDR1 SEHNR and CDR2 FQNEAQ (reference sequence). CDR3 loop: CASTLSTQETQYF. CDR3 DNA sequence: TGTGCCAGCACCCTTTCAACACAAGAGACCCAGTACTTC.

This clonotype was counted a few times. This chain links TRBV29-1 with TRBJ2-2; D tentatively fits TRBD1 or TRBD2 (5 bases each). CDR1 is SQVTM and CDR2 is ANQGSEA in the germline V gene. The V and J ends lost 4 bases and 5 bases respectively, with 8 bases between them. The CDR3 extends over 12 amino acids. Here the CDR3 DNA reads TGCAGCGTTGGGGGGTGGACCGGGGAGCTGTTTTTT. The encoded protein is CSVGGWTGELFF.

CDR3 protein: CASSLLGQGAKYEQYF. The CDR3 DNA reads TGTGCCAGCAGTTTACTCGGTCAGGGGGCTAAGTACGAGCAGTACTTC. The chain employs TRBV27 and TRBJ2-7; 8 nucleotides line up with TRBD1. This CDR3 contains 16 residues. Germline-derived CDR1 and CDR2 are MNHEY and SMNVEV (reference sequence). With 2 bases clipped from V and 4 bases from J, the junction kept 10 bases outside the gene matches.

The chain is built from TRBV20-1 and TRBJ2-7; no clear D. The V end was cut by 6 bases, the J end by 7 bases, with 10 bases between. The CDR3 is made up of 10 amino acids. CDR1 and CDR2 (germline): DFQATT, SNEGSKA (reference sequence). CDR3 sequence: CSAAVGEQYF. DNA of the CDR3: TGCAGTGCGGCCGTAGGAGAGCAGTACTTC.

The rearrangement links TRBV12-5 to TRBJ2-3; D is tentatively TRBD1 or TRBD2 (5 bases each). V lost 5 bases and J 2 bases, leaving 20 bases between the germline ends. This CDR3 contains 17 residues. Germline V CDR1 and CDR2: LGHNT, FRNRAP. CDR3 DNA: TGTGCTAGTGGTACCTTCCCGGGGACGGCCCCCACAGATACGCAGTATTTT. It translates to CASGTFPGTAPTDTQYF. The full variable domain, in which reference TRBV12-5 and TRBJ2-3 provide the parts outside the CDR3, is DARVTQTPRHKVTEMGQEVTMRCQPILGHNTVFWYRQTMMQGLELLAYFRNRAPLDDSGMPKDRFSAEMPDATLATLKIQPSEPRDSAVYFCASGTFPGTAPTDTQYFGPGTRLTVL.

This clonotype turned up a few times. The J gene is TRBJ2-5, the V gene TRBV5-5; 8 bases are shared with TRBD1. Per the germline V gene, CDR1 is SGHKS and CDR2 is YYEKEE (reference sequence). With V trimmed by 4 bases and J by 5 bases, 10 bases remained unmatched. The CDR3 has 15 residues. CDR3 residues: CASSTIQGVGETQYF. The CDR3 nucleotides are TGTGCCAGCAGCACAATACAGGGGGTAGGGGAGACCCAGTACTTC.

The rearrangement joins TRBV20-1 to TRBJ1-2, with TRBD1 matching 7 bases. Germline assignment: CDR1 DFQATT and CDR2 SNEGSKA (reference sequence). The CDR3 has 12 residues. The CDR3 nucleotides are TGCAGACCTCAGGGGGGGTACGATGGCTACACCTTC. It yields the protein CRPQGGYDGYTF.

Of note for this clonotype: Sequence at one end of the junction differs from germline and may be a read error. The genes are TRBV6-4 and TRBJ2-2, with 8 bases identical to TRBD2. From germline, CDR1 is MRHNA and CDR2 SNTAGT. The length of the CDR3 is 14 residues. The CDR3 DNA is TGTGCCGGCAGTAGCGGGGTGAACACCGGGGAGCTGTTTTTT. Its protein is CAGSSGVNTGELFF.